The following is a T cell receptor beta chain sequence with its context. The target antigen is unknown. The data stem from a study of CD8+ T cells in alopecia areata. Study-wide points: Normal skin contains resident alphabeta T cells, and these are also sequenced in scalp samples.

V was trimmed by 3 bases and J by 3 bases, leaving 14 bases between them. The CDR3 totals 14 residues. Germline V gives CDR1 SQVTM, CDR2 ANQGSEA. TCR sequencing used cDNA made by reverse transcription of extracted RNA. Only in-frame clones appear in the TCRdb table, and some are missing; sequencing was by immunoSEQ multiplex PCR. The table has 110,000 to 150,000 clones, less than 65% seen once. The chain couples TRBV29-1 to TRBJ1-1; D gene uncertain. The sequenced sample consisted of CD8+ T cells sorted from blood. The source of this sequence is a human donor in good health. CDR3 amino acids: CSVDIVGFDTEAFF. The DNA of the CDR3 is TGCAGCGTTGATATCGTAGGGTTTGACACTGAAGCTTTCTTT.